This T cell receptor (beta chain) stems from a study of T cell changes during pregnancy in multiple sclerosis. Trimming pared 4 bases from V and 0 bases from J, leaving 13 bases between. The CDR3 runs to 15 residues. The germline gives CDR1 SGHRS, CDR2 YFSETQ. Sequenced by immunoSEQ multiplex PCR; TCRdb stores in-frame clones only, minus some. The repertoire holds some 93,000 clones, with 91% as singletons. The receptor's source is a female donor in good health, enrolled as a control in a pregnancy study. The chain uses TRBV5-1 and TRBJ1-1; D gene unclear. This sample comprised peripheral blood, obtained after pregnancy. The CDR3 region is CASSPSVLMNTEAFF. Written as DNA, the CDR3 is TGCGCCAGCAGCCCCTCCGTACTCATGAACACTGAAGCTTTCTTT.